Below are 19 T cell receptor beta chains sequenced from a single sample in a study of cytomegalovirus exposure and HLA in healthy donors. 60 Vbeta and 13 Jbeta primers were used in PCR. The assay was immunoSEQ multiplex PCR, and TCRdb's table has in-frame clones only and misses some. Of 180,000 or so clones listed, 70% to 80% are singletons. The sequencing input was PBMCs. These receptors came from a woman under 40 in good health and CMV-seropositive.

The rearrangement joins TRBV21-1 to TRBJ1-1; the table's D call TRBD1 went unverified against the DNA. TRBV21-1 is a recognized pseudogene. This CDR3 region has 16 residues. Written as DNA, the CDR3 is TGTGCCAGCAGCAATCCCAGGCGTGATATGAACACTGAAGCTTTCTTT. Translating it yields CASSNPRRDMNTEAFF.

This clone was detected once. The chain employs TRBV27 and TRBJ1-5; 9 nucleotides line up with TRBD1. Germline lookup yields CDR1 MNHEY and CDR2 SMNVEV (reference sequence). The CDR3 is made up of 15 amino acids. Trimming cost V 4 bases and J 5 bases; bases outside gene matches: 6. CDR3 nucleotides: TGTGCCAGCAGTTCGACAGGGGGGAACGATCAGCCCCAGCATTTT. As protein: CASSSTGGNDQPQHF.

CDR3 sequence: CAISDTRFSEQYF. CDR3 DNA sequence: TGTGCCATCAGTGACACTCGGTTTAGCGAGCAGTACTTC. The chain recombines TRBV10-3 with TRBJ2-7; D is uncertain. The CDR3 length is 13 residues. Germline V lookup: CDR1 ENHRY, CDR2 SYGVKD. V gave up 3 bases and J gave up 6 bases, with 12 bases separating them.

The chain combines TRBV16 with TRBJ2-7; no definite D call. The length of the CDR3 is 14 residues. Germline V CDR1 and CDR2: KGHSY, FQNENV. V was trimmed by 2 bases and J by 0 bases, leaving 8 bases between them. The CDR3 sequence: CASSQSISSYEQYF. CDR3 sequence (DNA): TGTGCCAGCAGCCAAAGCATATCCTCCTACGAGCAGTACTTC.

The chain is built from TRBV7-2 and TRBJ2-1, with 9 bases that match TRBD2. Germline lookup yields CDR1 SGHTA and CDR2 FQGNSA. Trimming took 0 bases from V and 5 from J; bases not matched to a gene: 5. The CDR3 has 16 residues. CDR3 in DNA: TGTGCCAGCAGCTTAGCTGGGACTAGCCTTCACAATGAGCAGTTCTTC. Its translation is CASSLAGTSLHNEQFF. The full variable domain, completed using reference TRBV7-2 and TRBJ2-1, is GAGVSQSPSNKVTEKGKDVELRCDPISGHTALYWYRQSLGQGLEFLIYFQGNSAPDKSGLPSDRFSAERTGGSVSTLTIQRTQQEDSAVYLCASSLAGTSLHNEQFFGPGTRLTVL.

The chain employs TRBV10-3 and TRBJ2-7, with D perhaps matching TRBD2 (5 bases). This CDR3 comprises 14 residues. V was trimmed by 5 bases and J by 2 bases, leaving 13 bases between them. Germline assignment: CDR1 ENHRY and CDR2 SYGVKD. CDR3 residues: CAISSNGGAYEQYF. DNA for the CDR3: TGTGCCATCAGTTCGAACGGAGGAGCCTACGAGCAGTACTTC.

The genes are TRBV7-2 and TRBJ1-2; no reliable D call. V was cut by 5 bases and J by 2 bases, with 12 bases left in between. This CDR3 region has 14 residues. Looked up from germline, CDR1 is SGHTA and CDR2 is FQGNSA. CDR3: CASSPPGPNYGYTF. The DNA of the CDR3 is TGTGCCAGCAGCCCACCCGGTCCCAACTATGGCTACACCTTC.

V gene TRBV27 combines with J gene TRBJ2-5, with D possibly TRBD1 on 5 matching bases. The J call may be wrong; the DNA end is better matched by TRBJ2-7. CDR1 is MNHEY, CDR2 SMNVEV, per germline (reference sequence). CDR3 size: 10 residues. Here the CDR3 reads CASGAHEQYF. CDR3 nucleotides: TGTGCCAGCGGGGCCCACGAGCAGTACTTC.

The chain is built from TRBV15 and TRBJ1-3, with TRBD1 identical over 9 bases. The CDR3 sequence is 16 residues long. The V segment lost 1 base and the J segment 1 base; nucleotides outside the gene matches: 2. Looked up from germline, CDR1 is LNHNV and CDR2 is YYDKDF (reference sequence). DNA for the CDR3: TGTGCCACCAGCAGAGGACAGGGGGGTTCTGGAAACACCATATATTTT. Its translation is CATSRGQGGSGNTIYF.

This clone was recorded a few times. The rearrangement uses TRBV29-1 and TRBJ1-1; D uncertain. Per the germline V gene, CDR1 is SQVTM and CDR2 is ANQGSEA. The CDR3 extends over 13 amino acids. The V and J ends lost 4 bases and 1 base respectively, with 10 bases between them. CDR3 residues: CSVAFQWNTEAFF. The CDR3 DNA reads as TGCAGCGTTGCCTTCCAGTGGAACACTGAAGCTTTCTTT.

The CDR3 loop is CAWSLSGGNQPQHF. For the CDR3, the DNA is TGTGCCTGGAGTCTCTCAGGGGGGAATCAGCCCCAGCATTTT. The V and J genes are TRBV30 and TRBJ1-5; 7 bases are shared with TRBD1. Per the germline V gene, CDR1 is GTSNPN and CDR2 is SVGIG (reference sequence). V was clipped by 2 bases and J by 4 bases; unmatched bases: 5. The CDR3 extends over 14 amino acids.

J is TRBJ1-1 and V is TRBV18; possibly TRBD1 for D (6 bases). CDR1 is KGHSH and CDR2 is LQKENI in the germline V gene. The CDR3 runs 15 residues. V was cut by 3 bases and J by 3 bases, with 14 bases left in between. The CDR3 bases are TGTGCCAGCTCACCTGGGGGGGCCGGAGACACTGAAGCTTTCTTT. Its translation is CASSPGGAGDTEAFF.

The CDR3 DNA is TGTGCCAGCAGTGAAGGGACAGGGACTAATGAAAAACTGTTTTTT. This sequence encodes CASSEGTGTNEKLFF. This chain joins TRBV6-1 and TRBJ1-4; 8 nucleotides line up with TRBD1. Germline V gene data show CDR1 as MNHNS and CDR2 as SASEGT. The CDR3 is 15 amino acids. The V and J ends lost 1 base and 2 bases, in that order; junction bases with no gene match: 0.

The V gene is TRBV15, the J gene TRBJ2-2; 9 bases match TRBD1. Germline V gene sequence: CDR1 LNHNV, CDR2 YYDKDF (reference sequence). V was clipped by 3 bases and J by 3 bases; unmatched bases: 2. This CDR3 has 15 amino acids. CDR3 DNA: TGTGCCACCAGCAGCGACAGGGGGTACACCGGGGAGCTGTTTTTT. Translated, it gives CATSSDRGYTGELFF.

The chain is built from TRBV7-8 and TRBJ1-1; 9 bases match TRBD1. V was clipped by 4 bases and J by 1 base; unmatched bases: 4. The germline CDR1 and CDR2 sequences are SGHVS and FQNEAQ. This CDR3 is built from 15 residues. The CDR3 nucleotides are TGTGCCAGCAGCTCGGACAGGGGACAGAACACTGAAGCTTTCTTT. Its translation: CASSSDRGQNTEAFF.

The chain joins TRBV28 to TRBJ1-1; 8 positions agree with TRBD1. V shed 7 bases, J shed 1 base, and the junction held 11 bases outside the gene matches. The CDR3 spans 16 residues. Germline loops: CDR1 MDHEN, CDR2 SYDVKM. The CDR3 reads CASKAHRTGRNTEAFF. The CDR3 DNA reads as TGTGCCAGCAAGGCCCACCGGACAGGGAGGAACACTGAAGCTTTCTTT.

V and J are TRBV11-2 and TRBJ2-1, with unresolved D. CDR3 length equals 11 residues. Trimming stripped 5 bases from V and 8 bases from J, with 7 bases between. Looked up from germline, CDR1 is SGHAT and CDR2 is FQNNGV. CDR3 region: CASSPTYEQFF. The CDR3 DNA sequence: TGTGCCAGCAGCCCTACGTATGAGCAGTTCTTC.

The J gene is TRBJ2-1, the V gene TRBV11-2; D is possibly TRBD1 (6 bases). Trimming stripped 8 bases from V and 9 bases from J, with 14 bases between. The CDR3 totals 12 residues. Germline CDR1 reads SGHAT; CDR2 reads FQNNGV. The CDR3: CASSGGGIEQFF. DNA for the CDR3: TGTGCCAGCTCTGGGGGCGGAATTGAGCAGTTCTTC.

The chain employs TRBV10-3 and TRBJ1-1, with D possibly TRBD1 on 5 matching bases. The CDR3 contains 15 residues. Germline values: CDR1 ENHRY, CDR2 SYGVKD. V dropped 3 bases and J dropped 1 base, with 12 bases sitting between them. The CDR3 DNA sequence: TGTGCCATCAGTGAAGTGGGGGGGACGAACACTGAAGCTTTCTTT. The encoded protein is CAISEVGGTNTEAFF.